This T cell receptor beta chain derives from a study of shared clonotypes between healthy human individuals. The study's findings and limits: Shared clonotypes: 4.5% to 6.5% naive CD4, 3% to 3.5% naive CD8, over 2% memory CD4, approximately 0.4% memory CD8.

Partitioning of CD4+ cells yielded a CD45RA+ naive subset and a CD45RA-negative memory subset. In regard to this clone: Its target is unknown. This sample includes further DNA sequences coding for the same CDR3.

The table came from immunoSEQ multiplex PCR; TCRdb's copy has only in-frame clones and leaves some out. The sample contains 2,500,000 or so clones, 85% to 95% of which appear only once. The receptor was derived from a man aged 18 to 29 in good health. Some clones in this sample may be carry-over from other donors' samples. Source material: naive CD4+ T cells from PBMCs. The subset denotes: CD45RA+ positively selected.

The CDR3 region has the DNA TGTGCCAGCAGCTTAGCTCTAGCGGGAGGTCTGGAGCAGTACTTC. As protein: CASSLALAGGLEQYF. The J gene is TRBJ2-7, the V gene TRBV7-2; 11 bases are a match to TRBD2. Germline V gives CDR1 SGHTA, CDR2 FQGNSA. V was clipped by 0 bases and J by 7 bases; unmatched bases: 5. The CDR3 totals 15 residues.